This passage covers 11 T cell receptor beta chains from one sample sequenced in a study of blood T cell repertoires in COVID-19. Assay used: immunoSEQ multiplex PCR; TCRdb lists only in-frame clones, some missing. The sample shows approximately 280,000 clones, around 85% of them seen only once. Sequencing used peripheral blood. The receptors derive from a human donor with COVID-19, enrolled during active disease. The donor label of this sample is uncertain.

This sequence joins TRBV19 and TRBJ1-5, with D perhaps TRBD1 (5 bases). Per the germline V gene, CDR1 is LNHDA and CDR2 is SQIVND (reference sequence). V was shortened by 3 bases and J by 6 bases, with 15 bases between the two germline ends. This CDR3 is built from 15 residues. Here the CDR3 reads CASSIGGALGQPQHF. As DNA, the CDR3 is TGTGCCAGTAGTATTGGAGGGGCGCTAGGTCAGCCCCAGCATTTT. The full variable domain, its missing parts supplied by reference TRBV19 and TRBJ1-5, is DGGITQSPKYLFRKEGQNVTLSCEQNLNHDAMYWYRQDPGQGLRLIYYSQIVNDFQKGDIAEGYSVSREKKESFPLTVTSAQKNPTAFYLCASSIGGALGQPQHFGDGTRLSIL.

The chain recombines TRBV29-1 with TRBJ2-7; no definite D call. The V end was cut by 3 bases, the J end by 5 bases, with 11 bases between. There are 12 residues in the CDR3. Germline V CDR1 and CDR2: SQVTM, ANQGSEA. The CDR3 is CSVEGLADEQYF. DNA of the CDR3: TGCAGCGTTGAGGGCCTGGCCGACGAGCAGTACTTC.

The CDR3 reads CASSSYTSGQETQYF. The DNA of the CDR3 is TGTGCCAGCAGCAGTTATACTAGCGGGCAAGAGACCCAGTACTTC. The chain has TRBV7-2 and TRBJ2-5, with TRBD2 identical over 9 bases. V gave up 5 bases and J gave up 2 bases; unmatched junction bases: 6. Per germline, CDR1 SGHTA and CDR2 FQGNSA. The CDR3 has 15 residues.

The chain combines TRBV30 with TRBJ1-5; D call uncertain. This CDR3 comprises 14 residues. V was cut by 5 bases and J by 4 bases, with 15 bases left in between. Per germline, CDR1 GTSNPN and CDR2 SVGIG (reference sequence). The CDR3 region has the DNA TGTGCCTGGGATCCTTTTCCGGGGAATCAGCCCCAGCATTTT. The encoded protein is CAWDPFPGNQPQHF.

This chain uses TRBV28 with TRBJ1-1; possible D gene TRBD1, 6 bases. Germline values: CDR1 MDHEN, CDR2 SYDVKM. V was shortened by 2 bases and J by 4 bases, with 17 bases between the two germline ends. The CDR3 has 16 residues. The CDR3 protein is CASSLGGGGFSTEAFF. The CDR3 DNA reads TGTGCCAGCAGTTTAGGGGGCGGGGGTTTTAGCACTGAAGCTTTCTTT.

This clone occurred a few times. The V gene is TRBV28, the J gene TRBJ1-5; 10 bases are shared with TRBD1. V was clipped by 6 bases and J by 2 bases; unmatched bases: 19. Germline V CDR1 and CDR2: MDHEN, SYDVKM. The CDR3 is 20 amino acids. The CDR3 DNA reads TGTGCCAGCAGCCCATACGCGGGACAGGGGTCCCGCGTTGGCAATCAGCCCCAGCATTTT. It codes for CASSPYAGQGSRVGNQPQHF.

This clone showed up just a few times. The gene calls are TRBV3-1 (or the pseudogene TRBV3-2) and TRBJ1-1, with D possibly matching TRBD1 (6 bases). V lost 0 bases and J 6 bases, leaving 14 bases between the germline ends. This CDR3 is built from 15 residues. CDR1 is LGHDT, CDR2 YNNKEL, per germline (reference sequence). For the CDR3, the DNA is TGTGCCAGCAGCCAAGATTTCGGGGCAGGGGCTGAAGCTTTCTTT. It codes for CASSQDFGAGAEAFF.

The sample holds one count of this clone. In the same sample, other DNA sequences code for this CDR3. V gene TRBV28 combines with J gene TRBJ2-1; D is possibly TRBD2 (5 bases). Per germline, CDR1 MDHEN and CDR2 SYDVKM. This CDR3 spans 13 amino acids. V was pared by 2 bases and J by 9 bases, with 11 bases between. CDR3: CASSLPSRGEQFF. The CDR3 region has the DNA TGTGCCAGCAGTTTACCTAGTCGGGGTGAGCAGTTCTTC.

This clone showed up just a few times. The rearrangement links TRBV20-1 to TRBJ1-5; 10 bases line up with TRBD1. The J segment lost 5 bases and the V segment lost 6 bases, leaving 10 bases of the junction unmatched. Germline V gene data show CDR1 as DFQATT and CDR2 as SNEGSKA (reference sequence). The CDR3 covers 15 residues. CDR3 DNA: TGCAGTGCCAGTGACCGGGACAGGGGAGATCAGCCCCAGCATTTT. Encoded protein: CSASDRDRGDQPQHF.

The chain is built from TRBV5-1 and TRBJ1-2; 11 bases are shared with TRBD1. J gave up 7 bases and V 4 bases, and 6 bases lay outside the gene matches. Germline-derived CDR1 and CDR2 are SGHRS and YFSETQ. CDR3 length equals 14 residues. The CDR3 loop is CASSRTGGDSGYTF. CDR3 nucleotide sequence: TGCGCCAGCAGCAGGACAGGGGGCGACTCTGGCTACACCTTC.

The chain is built from TRBV30 and TRBJ2-3, with 10 bases identical to TRBD2. V dropped 3 bases and J dropped 5; count of bases not matched to a gene: 8. Germline CDR1 and CDR2: GTSNPN and SVGIG (reference sequence). CDR3 length equals 15 residues. The CDR3 loop is CAWSTLAGWGDTQYF. The CDR3 coding sequence is TGTGCCTGGAGCACACTAGCGGGGTGGGGAGATACGCAGTATTTT.